This paragraph covers one TCR beta chain sequence. The antigen is not known. CD8 cells regarded as naive lacked CD45RO, were positively chosen for CCR7, and omitted terminally differentiated effector memory CD45RA+ cells. Donors comprised only Caucasian adults living in Nashville, Tennessee. The source of the sample is a study of shared clonotypes between healthy human individuals. Notes on the study in general: Richness estimates generally favored naive over memory subsets.

The CDR3 length is 15 residues. CDR1 SEHNR and CDR2 FQNEAQ come from the germline V gene (reference sequence). Trimming pared 5 bases from V and 4 bases from J, leaving 15 bases between. The sorted-subset replicate PCRs were given approximately 190 ng DNA, which is about 30,000 T cell genomes. Libraries were prepared by immunoSEQ multiplex PCR; TCRdb keeps only in-frame clonotypes and omits some of them. The profile covers about 1,900,000 clones, with around 96% appearing a single time and more than 0.95% taken by the ten largest. The rearrangement links TRBV7-9 to TRBJ1-5, with a tentative D call TRBD1 (5 bases). This receptor was taken from a man between 18 and 29 years old in good health. The sequenced sample consisted of naive CD8+ T cells sorted from blood. The CDR3 is CASSPPTGSNQPQHF. In DNA, the CDR3 is TGTGCCAGCAGCCCCCCCACAGGTAGTAATCAGCCCCAGCATTTT.